This TCR beta chain was recorded in a study of a mutant IDH1 vaccine in newly diagnosed glioma. Study-level points and caveats: Most patients, 85% to 95%, showed vaccine-induced immune responses.

The time point here: week 5, during vaccination. The study gave 300 ug of mutant IDH1 20-mer peptide per vaccine dose, with topical imiquimod. Method: immunoSEQ multiplex PCR; TCRdb's copy keeps in-frame clones and lacks some. This sample has 50,000 or so clones, with around 80% found just once. In the case of this clone: Antigen: not known.

The TCR comes from a woman in her forties with glioma. The material was PBMCs, obtained from a glioma patient whose treatment included an IDH1 peptide vaccine.

Written as DNA, the CDR3 is TGCGCCAGCAGCCCGGGGGGGGGTTCTAATGGCTACACCTTC. Its translation is CASSPGGGSNGYTF. The chain joins TRBV5-1 to TRBJ1-2; D possibly corresponds to TRBD1 (5 bases). The germline V gene encodes CDR1 SGHRS and CDR2 YFSETQ. Trimming left V 4 bases short and J 6 bases short, with 16 bases between. This CDR3 is 14 amino acids long.